This record concerns one TCR beta chain sequence. Germline CDR1 is SGDLS and CDR2 is YYNGEE. V was pared by 4 bases and J by 0 bases, with 8 bases of the junction left unmatched. The CDR3 is 18 residues long. TCRdb itself ran the RT-PCR reads through MiXCR, one entry per CDR3 protein. The sample shows hundreds of thousands of distinct CDR3 sequences, about 14% of them seen only once. Sequenced input: memory CD4+ T cells from blood. This chain links TRBV9 with TRBJ2-4, with 12 bases identical to TRBD1. The TCR originated in a female donor in good health, serving as a healthy control. CDR3 residues: CASSLRDRGPLAKNIQYF. The CDR3 coding sequence is TGTGCCAGCAGCCTCCGGGACAGGGGGCCTCTAGCCAAAAACATTCAGTACTTC.